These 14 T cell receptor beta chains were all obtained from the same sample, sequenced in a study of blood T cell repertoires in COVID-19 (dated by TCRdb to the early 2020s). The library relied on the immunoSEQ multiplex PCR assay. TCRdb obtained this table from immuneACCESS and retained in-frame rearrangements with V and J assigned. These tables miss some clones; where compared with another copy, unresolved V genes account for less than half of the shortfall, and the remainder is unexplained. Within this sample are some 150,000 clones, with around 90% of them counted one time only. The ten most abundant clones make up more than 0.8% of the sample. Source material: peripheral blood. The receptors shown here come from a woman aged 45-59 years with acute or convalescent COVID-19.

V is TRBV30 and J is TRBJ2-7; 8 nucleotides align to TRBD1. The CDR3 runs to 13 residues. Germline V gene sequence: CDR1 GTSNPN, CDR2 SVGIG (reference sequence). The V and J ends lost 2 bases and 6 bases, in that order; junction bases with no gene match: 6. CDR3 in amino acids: CAWSRDRLVEQYF. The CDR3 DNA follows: TGTGCCTGGAGTCGGGACAGGTTGGTCGAGCAGTACTTC.

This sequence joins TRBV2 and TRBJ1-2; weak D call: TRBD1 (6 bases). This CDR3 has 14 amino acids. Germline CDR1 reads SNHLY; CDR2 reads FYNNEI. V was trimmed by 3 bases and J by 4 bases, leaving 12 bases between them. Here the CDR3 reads CASSDQGYGYGYTF. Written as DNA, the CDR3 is TGTGCCAGCAGTGACCAGGGGTATGGCTATGGCTACACCTTC. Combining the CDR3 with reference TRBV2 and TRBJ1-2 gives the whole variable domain EPEVTQTPSHQVTQMGQEVILRCVPISNHLYFYWYRQILGQKVEFLVSFYNNEISEKSEIFDDQFSVERPDGSNFTLKIRSTKLEDSAMYFCASSDQGYGYGYTFGSGTRLTVV.

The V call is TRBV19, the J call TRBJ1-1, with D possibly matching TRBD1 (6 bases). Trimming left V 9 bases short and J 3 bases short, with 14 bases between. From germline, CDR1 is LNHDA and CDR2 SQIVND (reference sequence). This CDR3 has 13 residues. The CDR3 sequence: CASALQGDTEAFF. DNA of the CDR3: TGTGCCAGCGCATTACAGGGAGACACTGAAGCTTTCTTT. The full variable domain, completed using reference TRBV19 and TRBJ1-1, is DGGITQSPKYLFRKEGQNVTLSCEQNLNHDAMYWYRQDPGQGLRLIYYSQIVNDFQKGDIAEGYSVSREKKESFPLTVTSAQKNPTAFYLCASALQGDTEAFFGQGTRLTVV.

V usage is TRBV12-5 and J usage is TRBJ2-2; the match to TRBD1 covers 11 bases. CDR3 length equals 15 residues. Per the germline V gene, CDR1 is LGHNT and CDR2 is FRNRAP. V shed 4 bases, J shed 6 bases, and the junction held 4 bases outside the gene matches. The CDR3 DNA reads TGTGCTAGTGGTTGGGACAGGGGGTCGGCCGGGGAGCTGTTTTTT. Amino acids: CASGWDRGSAGELFF.

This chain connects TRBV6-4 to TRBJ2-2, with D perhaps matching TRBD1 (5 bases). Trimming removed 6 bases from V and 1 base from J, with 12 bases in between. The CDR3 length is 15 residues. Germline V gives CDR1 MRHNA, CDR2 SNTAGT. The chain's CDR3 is CASRAEDKNTGELFF. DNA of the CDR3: TGTGCCAGCAGAGCTGAGGACAAGAACACCGGGGAGCTGTTTTTT.

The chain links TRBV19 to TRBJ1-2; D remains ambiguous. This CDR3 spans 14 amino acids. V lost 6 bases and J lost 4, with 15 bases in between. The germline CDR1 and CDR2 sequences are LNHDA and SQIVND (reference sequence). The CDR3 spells CASRFTAGSYGYTF. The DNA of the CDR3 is TGTGCCAGTAGGTTCACAGCCGGGAGCTATGGCTACACCTTC.

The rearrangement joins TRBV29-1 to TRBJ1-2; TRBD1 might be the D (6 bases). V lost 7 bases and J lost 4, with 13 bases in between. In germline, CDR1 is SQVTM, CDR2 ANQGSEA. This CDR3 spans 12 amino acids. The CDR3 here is CSARTVGYGYTF. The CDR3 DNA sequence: TGCAGCGCACGGACAGTTGGCTATGGCTACACCTTC.

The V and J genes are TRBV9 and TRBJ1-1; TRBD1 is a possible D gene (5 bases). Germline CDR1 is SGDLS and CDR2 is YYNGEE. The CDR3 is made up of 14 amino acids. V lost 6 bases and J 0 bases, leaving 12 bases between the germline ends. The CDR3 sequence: CASNDRLMNTEAFF. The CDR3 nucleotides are TGTGCCAGCAACGACAGACTGATGAACACTGAAGCTTTCTTT. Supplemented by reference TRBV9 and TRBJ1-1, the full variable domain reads DSGVTQTPKHLITATGQRVTLRCSPRSGDLSVYWYQQSLDQGLQFLIQYYNGEERAKGNILERFSAQQFPDLHSELNLSSLELGDSALYFCASNDRLMNTEAFFGQGTRLTVV.

The CDR3 loop reads CASRAMPGDGEQFF. Here the CDR3 DNA reads TGTGCCAGCAGAGCAATGCCGGGGGATGGTGAGCAGTTCTTC. The chain is built from TRBV7-2 and TRBJ2-1, with D possibly matching TRBD2 (6 bases). Germline loops: CDR1 SGHTA, CDR2 FQGNSA. This CDR3 spans 14 amino acids. Trimming shortened V by 6 bases and J by 9 bases, and 18 bases separated the two germline ends.

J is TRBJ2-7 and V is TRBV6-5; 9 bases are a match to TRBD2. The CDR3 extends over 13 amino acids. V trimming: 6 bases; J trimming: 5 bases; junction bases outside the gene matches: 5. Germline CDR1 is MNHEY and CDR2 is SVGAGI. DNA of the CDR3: TGTGCCAGCAGGGGCGGGACTAGCCACGAGCAGTACTTC. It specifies CASRGGTSHEQYF.

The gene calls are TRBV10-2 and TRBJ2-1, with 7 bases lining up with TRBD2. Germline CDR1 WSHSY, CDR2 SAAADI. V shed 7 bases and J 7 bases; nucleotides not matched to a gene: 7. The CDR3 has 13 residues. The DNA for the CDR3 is TGCGCCAGCAAGCGGGACCCGTGGAATGAGCAGTTCTTC. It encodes CASKRDPWNEQFF.

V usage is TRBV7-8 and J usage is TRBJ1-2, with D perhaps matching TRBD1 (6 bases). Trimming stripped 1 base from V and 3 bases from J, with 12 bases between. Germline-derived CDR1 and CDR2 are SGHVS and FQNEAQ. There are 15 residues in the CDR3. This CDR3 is CASSLVQGTYYGYTF. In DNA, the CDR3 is TGTGCCAGCAGCTTAGTCCAGGGGACCTACTATGGCTACACCTTC.

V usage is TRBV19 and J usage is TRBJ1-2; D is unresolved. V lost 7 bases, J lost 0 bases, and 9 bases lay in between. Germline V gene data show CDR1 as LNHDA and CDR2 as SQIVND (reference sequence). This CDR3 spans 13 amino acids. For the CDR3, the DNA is TGTGCCAGTACCGAGTTCACTAACTATGGCTACACCTTC. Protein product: CASTEFTNYGYTF.

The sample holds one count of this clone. The CDR3 DNA reads as TGTGCCAGCAGCGACGATGGACAGATTTTCAACTATGGCTACACCTTC. Its translation: CASSDDGQIFNYGYTF. This chain uses TRBV2 with TRBJ1-2, with a possible D match to TRBD1 (6 bases). Trimming took 6 bases from V and 2 from J, leaving 19 bases between them. Germline CDR1 SNHLY, CDR2 FYNNEI. This CDR3 is 16 amino acids long.